This entry is about one T cell receptor (beta chain). Its antigen is unknown. PCR employed 60 Vbeta and 13 Jbeta primers. Clones were sequenced by immunoSEQ multiplex PCR, and TCRdb holds only the in-frame ones, with some missing. The profile shows around 250,000 clones, roughly four fifths of them singletons. This CDR3 has 16 residues. The ends were cut back, 0 bases at V and 2 bases at J, with 13 bases in the middle. Germline values: CDR1 LGHNA, CDR2 YNFKEQ. The data belong to a study of cytomegalovirus exposure and HLA in healthy donors. Study in general: A prior study identified just under 120 million unique TCR beta sequences from around 180 million T cells. General study points: Prediction of most subjects' HLA-A and HLA-B alleles by TCR beta sequences was reportedly accurate.

The sequenced sample consisted of PBMCs. This sequence joins TRBV4-2 and TRBJ2-5, with a possible D match to TRBD2 (7 bases). The TCR sequence derives from a woman aged 60 to 75 in good health and CMV-seropositive. CDR3 sequence: CASSQDVGGGQETQYF. The CDR3 bases are TGTGCCAGCAGCCAAGATGTAGGGGGGGGGCAAGAGACCCAGTACTTC.